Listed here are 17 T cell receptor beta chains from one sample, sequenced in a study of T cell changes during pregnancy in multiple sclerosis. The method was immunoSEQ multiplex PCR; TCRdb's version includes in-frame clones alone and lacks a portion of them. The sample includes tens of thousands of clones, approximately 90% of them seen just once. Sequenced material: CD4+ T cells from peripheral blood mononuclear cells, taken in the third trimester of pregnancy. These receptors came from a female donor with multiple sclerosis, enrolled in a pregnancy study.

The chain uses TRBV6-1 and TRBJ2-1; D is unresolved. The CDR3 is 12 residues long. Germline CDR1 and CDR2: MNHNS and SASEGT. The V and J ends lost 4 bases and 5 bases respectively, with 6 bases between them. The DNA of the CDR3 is TGTGCCAGCAGTGGGCAGAACAATGAGCAGTTCTTC. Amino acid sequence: CASSGQNNEQFF.

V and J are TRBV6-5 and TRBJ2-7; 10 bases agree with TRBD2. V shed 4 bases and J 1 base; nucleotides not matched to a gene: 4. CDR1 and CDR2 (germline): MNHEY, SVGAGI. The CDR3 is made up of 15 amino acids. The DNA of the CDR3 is TGTGCCAGCAGTTTATTAGCGGGGGGATCCTACGAGCAGTACTTC. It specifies CASSLLAGGSYEQYF.

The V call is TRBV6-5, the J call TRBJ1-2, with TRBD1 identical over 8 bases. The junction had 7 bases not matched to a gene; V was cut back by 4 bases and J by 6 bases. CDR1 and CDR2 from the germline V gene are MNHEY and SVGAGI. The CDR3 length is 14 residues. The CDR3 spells CASSSPGQVHGYTF. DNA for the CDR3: TGTGCCAGCAGTTCTCCGGGACAGGTGCATGGCTACACCTTC.

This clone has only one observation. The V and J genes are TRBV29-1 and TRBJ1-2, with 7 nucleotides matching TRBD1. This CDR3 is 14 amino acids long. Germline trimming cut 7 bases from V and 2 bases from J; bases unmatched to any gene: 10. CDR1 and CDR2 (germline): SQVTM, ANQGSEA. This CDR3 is CSATAGTANYGYTF. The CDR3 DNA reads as TGCAGCGCAACCGCCGGGACAGCCAACTATGGCTACACCTTC.

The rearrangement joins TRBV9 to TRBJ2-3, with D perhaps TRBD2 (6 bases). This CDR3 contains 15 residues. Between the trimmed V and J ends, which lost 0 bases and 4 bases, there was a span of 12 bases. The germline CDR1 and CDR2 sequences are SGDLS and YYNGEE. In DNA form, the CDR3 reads TGTGCCAGCAGCGTAGGGGGGGTCGGCTCAGATACGCAGTATTTT. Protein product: CASSVGGVGSDTQYF.

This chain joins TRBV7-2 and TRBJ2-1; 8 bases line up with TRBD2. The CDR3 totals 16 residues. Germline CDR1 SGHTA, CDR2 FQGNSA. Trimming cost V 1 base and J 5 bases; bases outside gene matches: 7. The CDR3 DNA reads TGTGCCAGCAGCTTAGGTACGGGGGGGCCGCACAATGAGCAGTTCTTC. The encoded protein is CASSLGTGGPHNEQFF.

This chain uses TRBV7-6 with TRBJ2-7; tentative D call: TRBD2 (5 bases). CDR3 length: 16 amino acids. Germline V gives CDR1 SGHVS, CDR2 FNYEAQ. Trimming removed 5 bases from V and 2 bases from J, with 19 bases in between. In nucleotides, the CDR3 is TGTGCCAGCAGCCCACGAGGTGGGAGTATAGCCTACGAGCAGTACTTC. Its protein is CASSPRGGSIAYEQYF.

The CDR3 spells CASSLVYGYGGYTF. The CDR3 nucleotides are TGTGCCAGCAGCTTAGTTTACGGTTATGGTGGCTACACCTTC. The V and J genes are TRBV7-8 and TRBJ1-2; D gene ambiguous. Germline V CDR1 and CDR2: SGHVS, FQNEAQ. The CDR3 totals 14 residues. The V gene lost 1 base and the J gene lost 7 bases, with 13 bases spanning the gap.

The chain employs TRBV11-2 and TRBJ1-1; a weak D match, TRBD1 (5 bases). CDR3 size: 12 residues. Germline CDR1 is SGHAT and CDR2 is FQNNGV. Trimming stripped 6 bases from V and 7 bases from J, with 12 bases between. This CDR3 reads CASSWGVSEAFF. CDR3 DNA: TGTGCCAGCAGTTGGGGGGTGAGTGAAGCTTTCTTT.

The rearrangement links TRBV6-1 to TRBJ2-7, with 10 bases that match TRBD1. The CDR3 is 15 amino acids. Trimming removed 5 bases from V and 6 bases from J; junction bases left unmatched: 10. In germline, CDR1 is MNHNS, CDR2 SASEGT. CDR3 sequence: CASSSPGQGYIEQYF. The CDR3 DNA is TGTGCCAGCAGTAGTCCGGGACAGGGGTATATCGAGCAGTACTTC.

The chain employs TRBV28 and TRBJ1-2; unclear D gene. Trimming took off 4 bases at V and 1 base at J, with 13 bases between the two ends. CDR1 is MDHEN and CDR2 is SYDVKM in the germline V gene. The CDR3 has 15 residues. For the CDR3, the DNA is TGTGCCAGCAGTTCGGGTTTTCAGATTAACTATGGCTACACCTTC. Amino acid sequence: CASSSGFQINYGYTF.

Written as DNA, the CDR3 is TGTGCCTGGAGTTTTAGGGCTAAAGCGGGTAGAAGCTCCTACGAGCAGTACTTC. This sequence encodes CAWSFRAKAGRSSYEQYF. V and J are TRBV30 and TRBJ2-7, with a tentative D call TRBD2 (6 bases). Looked up from germline, CDR1 is GTSNPN and CDR2 is SVGIG (reference sequence). This CDR3 has 18 residues. The germline V and J ends were trimmed by 2 bases and 0 bases, with 23 bases remaining between them. The whole variable domain, remainder taken from reference TRBV30 and TRBJ2-7, is SQTIHQWPATLVQPVGSPLSLECTVEGTSNPNLYWYRQAAGRGLQLLFYSVGIGQISSEVPQNLSASRPQDRQFILSSKKLLLSDSGFYLCAWSFRAKAGRSSYEQYFGPGTRLTVT.

The CDR3 sequence is CASNAQGGTSSYNEQFF. CDR3 DNA: TGCGCCAGCAACGCCCAGGGGGGGACTAGCTCCTACAATGAGCAGTTCTTC. This chain joins TRBV5-1 and TRBJ2-1; a possible D gene is TRBD2 (8 bases). CDR3 length equals 17 residues. Germline assignment: CDR1 SGHRS and CDR2 YFSETQ. The V gene lost 6 bases and the J gene lost 0 bases, with 19 bases spanning the gap.

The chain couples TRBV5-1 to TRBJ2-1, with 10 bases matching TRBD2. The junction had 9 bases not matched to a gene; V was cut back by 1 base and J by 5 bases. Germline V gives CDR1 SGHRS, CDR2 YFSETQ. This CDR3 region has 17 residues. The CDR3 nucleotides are TGCGCCAGCAGCTTGTATCCCCGGACTAGCGGAAACAATGAGCAGTTCTTC. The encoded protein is CASSLYPRTSGNNEQFF.

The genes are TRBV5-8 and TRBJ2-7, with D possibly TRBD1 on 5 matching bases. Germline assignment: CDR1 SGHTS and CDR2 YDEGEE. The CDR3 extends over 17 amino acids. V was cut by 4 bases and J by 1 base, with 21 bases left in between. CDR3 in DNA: TGTGCCAGCAGCCACACCGGCGACAGCTACATATCCTACGAGCAGTACTTC. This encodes CASSHTGDSYISYEQYF. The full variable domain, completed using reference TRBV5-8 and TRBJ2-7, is EAGVTQSPTHLIKTRGQQATLRCSPISGHTSVYWYQQALGLGLQFLLWYDEGEERNRGNFPPRFSGRQFPNYSSELNVNALELEDSALYLCASSHTGDSYISYEQYFGPGTRLTVT.

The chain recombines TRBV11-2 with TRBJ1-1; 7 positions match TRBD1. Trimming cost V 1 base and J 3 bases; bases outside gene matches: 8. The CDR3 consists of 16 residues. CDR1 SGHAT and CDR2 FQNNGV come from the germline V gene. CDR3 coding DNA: TGTGCCAGCAGCTTAGTGGGGTTCGACAGGGACACTGAAGCTTTCTTT. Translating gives CASSLVGFDRDTEAFF.

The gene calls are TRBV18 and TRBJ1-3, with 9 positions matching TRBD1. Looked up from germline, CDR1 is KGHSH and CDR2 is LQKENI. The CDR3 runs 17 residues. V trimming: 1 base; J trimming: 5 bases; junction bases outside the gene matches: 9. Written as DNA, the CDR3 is TGTGCCAGCTCACCACAGGCTGGACAGGGGACTAGAAACACCATATATTTT. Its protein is CASSPQAGQGTRNTIYF.